This T cell receptor beta chain was profiled in a study of early T cells in non-severe SARS-CoV-2 infection. CDR1 and CDR2 (germline): SEHNR, FQNEAQ (reference sequence). CDR3 length: 16 residues. J was trimmed by 2 bases and V by 3 bases; bases with no gene match: 8. TCRdb redid the calling of the 5' RACE reads with MiXCR, one entry per CDR3 protein. Found here are 55,000 to 65,000 distinct CDR3 sequences, over 9.5% of them singletons; the top ten hold roughly 6%. The receptor's source is an adult who was a healthcare worker with PCR-confirmed SARS-CoV-2 infection or an uninfected control (not recorded which). Sequenced material: whole blood. The rearrangement uses TRBV7-9 and TRBJ2-7, with 9 bases aligning to TRBD2. CDR3 in DNA: TGTGCCAGCAGCTTTACCCCAGCTAGCGGGACCTACGAGCAGTACTTC. This sequence encodes CASSFTPASGTYEQYF.